The clone carrying this T cell receptor (beta chain) was recorded many times. Noted time point: persistent/refractory GD, antithyroid drugs over 5 years with positive TRAb. Isolated PBMC RNA provided the starting material for the TCR library. The CDR3 consists of 13 residues. CDR1 is MDHEN, CDR2 SYDVKM, per germline. V lost 5 bases and J lost 1, with 9 bases in between. These data are taken from a study of regulatory T cells in long-lasting Graves disease. Arm-PCR of CDR3 regions and iRepertoire HTBI primers were used to build TCR beta libraries. From the multiplex PCR reads, TCRdb called clonotypes with MiXCR, one entry per CDR3 protein. The data contain around 450,000 distinct CDR3 sequences, about 22% of them singletons.

The V call is TRBV28, the J call TRBJ2-7; D remains ambiguous. Source: peripheral blood mononuclear cells (PBMCs), taken when the disease was refractory, from a patient treated with antithyroid drugs. This clonotype was obtained from a female donor with Graves disease. This CDR3 is CASSPGRSYEQYF. In DNA, the CDR3 is TGTGCCAGCAGTCCCGGACGTTCCTACGAGCAGTACTTC.